The 5 T cell receptor beta chains given below trace back to one sample, sequenced in a study of identical twins. A single record per CDR3 protein comes from TCRdb applying MiXCR to the 5' RACE reads. The data hold 450,000 or so distinct CDR3 sequences, with 11% to 15% observed a single time. Another study also made use of these data, one on yellow fever vaccine responses in identical twins.

Input material: CD4+ T cells sorted from blood. These receptors came from a woman aged 18-29 years in good health.

The rearrangement joins TRBV3-1 to TRBJ2-1; no definite D call. There are 14 residues in the CDR3. The germline CDR1 and CDR2 sequences are LGHDT and YNNKEL (reference sequence). With 0 bases removed from V and 4 bases from J, the gap between germline ends came to 7 bases. CDR3 protein: CASSQDLGYNEQFF. In DNA form, the CDR3 reads TGTGCCAGCAGCCAAGATCTCGGTTACAATGAGCAGTTCTTC.

To note about this clonotype: One junction end disagrees with the germline gene, perhaps due to a read error. The chain employs TRBV5-1 and TRBJ2-3; the D gene is possibly TRBD2 (6 bases). The V gene's germline CDR1 is SGHRS and CDR2 YFSETQ. The CDR3 has 15 amino acids. DNA of the CDR3: TGCGCCAGCAGCTTGGACGGAACTAGCAGAGATACGCAGTATTTT. Its translation is CASSLDGTSRDTQYF. Drawing the rest from reference TRBV5-1 and TRBJ2-3, the complete variable domain is KAGVTQTPRYLIKTRGQQVTLSCSPISGHRSVSWYQQTPGQGLQFLFEYFSETQRNKGNFPGRFSGRQFSNSRSEMNVSTLELGDSALYLCASSLDGTSRDTQYFGPGTRLTVL.

The chain uses TRBV30 and TRBJ2-3; 9 bases are shared with TRBD1. J lost 5 bases, V lost 5 bases, and 8 bases had no gene match. CDR1 and CDR2 (germline): GTSNPN, SVGIG (reference sequence). The CDR3 runs 14 residues. CDR3 nucleotide sequence: TGTGCCTGGTCGCTGACAGGGGGTGGAGATACGCAGTATTTT. Residues: CAWSLTGGGDTQYF.

This clonotype was seen only a few times. The chain employs TRBV28 and TRBJ2-7, with TRBD2 matching 7 bases. Germline-derived CDR1 and CDR2 are MDHEN and SYDVKM. CDR3 length: 15 amino acids. After removal of 5 bases from V and 3 bases from J, the junction contained 10 bases not matched to a gene. CDR3 region: CASSPRAGSVYEQYF. The CDR3 DNA sequence: TGTGCCAGCAGTCCCCGAGCGGGGAGCGTCTACGAGCAGTACTTC.

In its sample, this clonotype was seen a few times. This rearrangement joins TRBV14 to TRBJ2-3; a weak D match, TRBD1 (5 bases). Trimming left V 4 bases short and J 1 base short, with 12 bases between. Germline values: CDR1 SGHDN, CDR2 FVKESK. This CDR3 region has 15 residues. The CDR3 DNA follows: TGTGCCAGCAGCCGGGCCCTACAGGGCACAGATACGCAGTATTTT. Translated: CASSRALQGTDTQYF.